This note documents a single TCR beta chain sequence. What it binds is not known. CDR3 length: 13 residues. The V and J ends lost 8 bases and 4 bases respectively, with 12 bases between them. Per the germline V gene, CDR1 is SNHLY and CDR2 is FYNNEI. Libraries were prepared by immunoSEQ multiplex PCR; TCRdb keeps only in-frame clonotypes and omits some of them. The data contain some 130,000 clones, about 86% of them singletons. The sample belongs to a study of cytomegalovirus exposure and HLA in healthy donors. Study-level points and caveats: CMV antigen specificity was confirmed in vitro for three CMV-associated chains.

This chain links TRBV2 with TRBJ1-3, with D unresolved. The receptor was isolated from a man aged 18 to 30 in good health and CMV-seronegative. What was sequenced was PBMCs. CDR3: CASRSVGGNTIYF. In nucleotides, the CDR3 is TGTGCCAGCCGAAGTGTCGGGGGAAACACCATATATTTT.